The text below deals with one TCR beta chain. This clone has a handful of counts. No antigen is known for it. There are no base qualities to consult, and no much larger clone falls within one base. Preparation of the library involved the immunoSEQ multiplex PCR assay. DNA from the cultured and isolated CD4+ T cells underwent TCR beta CDR3 sequencing. Turning to the authors' computational methods: The analysis removed non-productive TCR sequences, trimmed reads to the CDR3 region, and retained only CDR3s that were 7 or more amino acids long. Antigen-specific clonotypes were identified using the MANAFEST web app by comparison of expansion in peptide wells against reference cultures. For clones to be considered positive, expansion at FDR<0.05 versus reference and all other wells, an odds ratio above 5, and a frequency above 0.1% in two replicate wells were required. A clonotype was called cross-reactive if it was significantly expanded both in SARS-CoV-2 spike wells and in at least one common cold coronavirus spike condition. CDR3 similarity was assessed by Levenshtein distance with the stringdist R package, and unrooted trees were built with ape in R 3.6.1. TCRdb took over this immuneACCESS table, retaining in-frame rearrangements with V and J assigned. Such tables are incomplete; in checked studies, under half of the missing clones stem from an unresolved V gene, and the remainder is unexplained. The DNA was the basis for D and trimming; V, J and clone size are from that table. In this sample the table shows approximately 29,000 clones, around 69% of which occur a single time. Of the sample, 14% to 15% is held by the ten largest clones.

These data come from a study of vaccination effects on CD4 cells after COVID-19 (dated by TCRdb to between 2022 and 2023). A note on the overall study: To identify antigen-specific CD4+ T cell clonotypes by their expansion, the ViraFEST assay first stimulated PBMC with viral peptide pools and then applied TCR sequencing. Post-vaccine samples across the study were collected a median of 72 days after the second dose, with a range of 14 to 241. Each well held roughly 2.2 million PBMC cultured in IMDM containing approximately 5% human AB serum, 8.5 to 10 IU/ml IL-2 and gentamicin, along with around 11 ug/ml peptides. SARS-CoV-2 spike-specific CD4+ TCR repertoires were compared before and after mRNA vaccination in COVID-19 convalescent patients and in infection-naive vaccine recipients. A total of some eleven COVID-19 convalescent patients and 4 SARS-CoV-2-naive healthy vaccine recipients were included in the full study. Cultures from other donors in the study were sequenced with the Oncomine TCR Beta short-read assay on an Illumina iSeq 100. Overall study outcomes, separate from this receptor: In healthy vaccine recipients, vaccine-induced clones were almost all SARS-CoV-2 mono-reactive, with only 1 of 255 being cross-reactive with common cold coronaviruses. The study was limited by a small number of convalescent patients, and early post-infection timepoints were lacking. At late post-vaccination timepoints, both infection-induced and vaccine-induced clones showed marked clonal contraction, consistent with waning T cell responses.

After more than 9 days of culture, CD4+ T cells were isolated with the EasySep CD4+ T cell isolation kit. Two doses of either the BNT162b2 or the mRNA-1273 mRNA SARS-CoV-2 vaccine were administered to participants. The absence of prior SARS-CoV-2 infection in healthy vaccine recipients was confirmed by negative nucleocapsid antibodies before and after vaccination. On days 3 and 7, half of the culture medium was replaced with fresh IL-2-containing medium. Unless otherwise noted, each peptide stimulation condition was cultured in triplicate wells. Using Ficoll-Paque Plus gradient centrifugation, PBMC were separated from whole blood and then either used fresh or cryopreserved at -140C. Genomic DNA was extracted from cultured CD4+ T cells with the QIAamp micro DNA kit. V is cut by 3 bases and J by 6 bases, and the space between the germline ends is 18 bases. The germline V gene specifies MNHNS as CDR1 and SASEGT as CDR2. The CDR3 runs 16 amino acids, cysteine and phenylalanine included. Only the CDR3 part of the read is kept: 48 bases, read in frame from the first base.

In this chain, TRBV6-1 is recombined with TRBJ2-1, with a tentative D call of TRBD1 or TRBD2, each matching 5 bases. Sequenced here: CD4+ T cells from PBMCs cultured without peptide, sampled after COVID-19 vaccination. The TCR was taken from a human donor who received a COVID-19 vaccine. Here the CDR3 is given as CASSESPGTVTNEQFF. The bases are TGTGCCAGCAGTGAGAGTCCCGGGACGGTCACCAATGAGCAGTTCTTC.